This TCR beta chain is from a study of regulatory T cells in long-lasting Graves disease. This clonotype was recorded a few times. As to time point: newly diagnosed GD, antithyroid drugs for less than 3 months. PBMC-extracted RNA yielded the TCR library. Library construction for TCR beta used iRepertoire HTBI primers and Arm-PCR of CDR3 regions. TCRdb called the multiplex PCR reads again in MiXCR, with one record for every CDR3 protein. This table holds about 440,000 distinct CDR3 sequences, 15% found once. A further study also used this sample, focusing on T cells in Graves' hyperthyroidism and ophthalmopathy. That source notes: With a duration under 2 months, the hyperthyroidism was newly diagnosed in patients aged 18 to 65.

The sample here was peripheral blood mononuclear cells (PBMCs), taken at new diagnosis, from a patient treated with antithyroid drugs. The clonotype comes from a woman in her 30s with Graves disease.

The CDR3 spells CASSLVIGGGANVLTF. CDR3 sequence (DNA): TGTGCCAGCAGTTTAGTAATTGGAGGTGGGGCCAACGTCCTGACTTTC. The rearrangement joins TRBV28 to TRBJ2-6, with a weak D call TRBD2 (5 bases). Trimming pared 2 bases from V and 3 bases from J, leaving 11 bases between. Germline CDR1 and CDR2: MDHEN and SYDVKM. There are 16 residues in the CDR3.